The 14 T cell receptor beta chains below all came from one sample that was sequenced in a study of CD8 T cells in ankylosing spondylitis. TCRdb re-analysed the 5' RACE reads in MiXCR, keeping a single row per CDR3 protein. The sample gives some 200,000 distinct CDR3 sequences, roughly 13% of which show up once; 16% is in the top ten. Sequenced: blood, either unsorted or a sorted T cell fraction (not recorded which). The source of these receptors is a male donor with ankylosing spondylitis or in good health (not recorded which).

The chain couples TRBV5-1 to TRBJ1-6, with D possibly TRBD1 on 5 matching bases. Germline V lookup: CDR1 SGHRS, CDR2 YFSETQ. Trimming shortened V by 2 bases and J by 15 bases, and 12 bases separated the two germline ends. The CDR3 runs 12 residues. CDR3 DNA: TGCGCCAGCAGCTTCGATGACAGCATCCTCCACTTT. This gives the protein CASSFDDSILHF.

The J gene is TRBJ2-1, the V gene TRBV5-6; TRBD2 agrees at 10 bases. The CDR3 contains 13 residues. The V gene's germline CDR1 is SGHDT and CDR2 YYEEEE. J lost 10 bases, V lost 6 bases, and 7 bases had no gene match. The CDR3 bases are TGTGCCAGCACCTTAGCGGGAGGCCACGAGCAGTTCTTC. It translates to CASTLAGGHEQFF.

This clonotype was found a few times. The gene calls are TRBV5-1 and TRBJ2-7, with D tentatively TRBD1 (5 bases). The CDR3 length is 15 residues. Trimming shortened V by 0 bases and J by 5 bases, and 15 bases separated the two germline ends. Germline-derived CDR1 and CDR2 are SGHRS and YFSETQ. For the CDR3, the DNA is TGCGCCAGCAGCTTGGCCTTGCAGGGTTCCCACGAGCAGTACTTC. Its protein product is CASSLALQGSHEQYF. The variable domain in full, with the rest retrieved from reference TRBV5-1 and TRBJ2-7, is KAGVTQTPRYLIKTRGQQVTLSCSPISGHRSVSWYQQTPGQGLQFLFEYFSETQRNKGNFPGRFSGRQFSNSRSEMNVSTLELGDSALYLCASSLALQGSHEQYFGPGTRLTVT.

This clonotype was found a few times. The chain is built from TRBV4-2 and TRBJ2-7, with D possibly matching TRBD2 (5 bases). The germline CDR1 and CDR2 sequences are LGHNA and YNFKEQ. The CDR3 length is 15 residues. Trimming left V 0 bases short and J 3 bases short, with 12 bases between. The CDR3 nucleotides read TGTGCCAGCAGCCAAGAAGCTAGCCGGGGCTACGAGCAGTACTTC. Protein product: CASSQEASRGYEQYF.

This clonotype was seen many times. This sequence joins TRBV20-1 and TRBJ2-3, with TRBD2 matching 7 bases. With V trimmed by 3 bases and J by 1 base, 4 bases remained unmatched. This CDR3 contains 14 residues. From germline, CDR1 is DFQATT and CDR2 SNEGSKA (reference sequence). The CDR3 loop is CSARVTSRTDTQYF. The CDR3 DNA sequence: TGCAGTGCTAGGGTGACTAGCCGCACAGATACGCAGTATTTT.

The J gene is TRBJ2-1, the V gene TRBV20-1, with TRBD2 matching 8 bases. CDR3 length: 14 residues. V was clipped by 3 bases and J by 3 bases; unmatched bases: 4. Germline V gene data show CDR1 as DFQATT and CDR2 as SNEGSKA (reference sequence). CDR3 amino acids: CSARESGGYNEQFF. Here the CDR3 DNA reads TGCAGTGCTAGGGAAAGCGGGGGCTACAATGAGCAGTTCTTC.

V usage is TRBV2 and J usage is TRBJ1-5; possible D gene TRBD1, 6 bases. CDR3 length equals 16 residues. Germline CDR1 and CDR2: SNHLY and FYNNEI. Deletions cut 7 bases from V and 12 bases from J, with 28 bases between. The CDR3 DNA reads TGTGCCAGCACCGAATACCTACAGGGCCCCTATAACGACCAGCATTTT. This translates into CASTEYLQGPYNDQHF.

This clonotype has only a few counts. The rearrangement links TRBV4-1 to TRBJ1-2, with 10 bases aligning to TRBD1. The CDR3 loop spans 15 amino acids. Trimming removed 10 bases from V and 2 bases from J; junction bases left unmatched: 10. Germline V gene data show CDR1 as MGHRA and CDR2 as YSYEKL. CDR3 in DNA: TGCGCCACAAGTCCCTGGGGACAGGGGAACTATGGCTACACCTTC. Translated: CATSPWGQGNYGYTF.

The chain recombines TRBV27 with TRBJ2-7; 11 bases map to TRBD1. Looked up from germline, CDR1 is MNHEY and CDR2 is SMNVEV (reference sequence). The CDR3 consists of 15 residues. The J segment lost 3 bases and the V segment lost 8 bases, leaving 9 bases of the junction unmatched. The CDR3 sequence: CASAFSGTGGYEQYF. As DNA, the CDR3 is TGTGCCAGCGCTTTTTCCGGGACAGGGGGCTACGAGCAGTACTTC.

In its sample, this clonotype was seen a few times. CDR3 bases: TGTGCCAGCAGTCCAATCGGACTAGCGGGGGAAGAGCAGTACTTC. Its translation is CASSPIGLAGEEQYF. V usage is TRBV12-3 or TRBV12-4 and J usage is TRBJ2-7; 13 bases agree with TRBD2. J gave up 7 bases and V 5 bases, and 8 bases lay outside the gene matches. The CDR3 covers 15 residues.

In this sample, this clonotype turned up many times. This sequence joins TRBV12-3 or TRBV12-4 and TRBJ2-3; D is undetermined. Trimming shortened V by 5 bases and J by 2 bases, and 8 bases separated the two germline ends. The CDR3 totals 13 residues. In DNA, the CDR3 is TGTGCCAGCAGTCCCAGTTCCACAGATACGCAGTATTTT. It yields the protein CASSPSSTDTQYF.

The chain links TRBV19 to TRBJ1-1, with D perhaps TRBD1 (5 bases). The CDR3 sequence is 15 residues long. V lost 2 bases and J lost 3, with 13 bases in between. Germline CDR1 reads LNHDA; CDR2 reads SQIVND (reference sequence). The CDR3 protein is CASSISAGLDTEAFF. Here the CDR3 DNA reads TGTGCCAGTAGTATATCGGCAGGGCTGGACACTGAAGCTTTCTTT.

This CDR3 is CASSVDGSNEQFF. In nucleotides, the CDR3 is TGTGCCAGCAGCGTAGACGGGAGCAATGAGCAGTTCTTC. This rearrangement joins TRBV9 to TRBJ2-1; D possibly corresponds to TRBD2 (6 bases). CDR3 length: 13 amino acids. Trimming stripped 0 bases from V and 6 bases from J, with 7 bases between. CDR1 is SGDLS and CDR2 is YYNGEE in the germline V gene.

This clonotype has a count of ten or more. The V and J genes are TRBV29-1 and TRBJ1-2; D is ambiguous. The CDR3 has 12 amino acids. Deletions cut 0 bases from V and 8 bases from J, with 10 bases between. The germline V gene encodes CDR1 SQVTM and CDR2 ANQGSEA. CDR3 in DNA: TGCAGCGTTGAAGACAGCTATGACGGCTACACCTTC. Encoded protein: CSVEDSYDGYTF.